These T cell receptor beta chains were read from a single sample in a study of blood T cell repertoires in COVID-19. Method: immunoSEQ multiplex PCR; TCRdb's copy keeps in-frame clones and lacks some. The table includes roughly 390,000 clones, about 89% detected once. The source material was peripheral blood. Receptors originate from a young woman with COVID-19, enrolled during active disease. The CDR3 runs from the conserved cysteine through the conserved F or W. A D gene is named only where the DNA matches it firmly. Clone size is stated in some rows and not others, as once, few, many or a class when expanded.

abundance: .
d_gene: .
v_gene: TRBV18
j_gene: TRBJ1-2
CDR3nt: TGTGCCAGCTCACCGGGCCAGATCCTCTATGGCTACACCTTC
CDR3aa: CASSPGQILYGYTF

abundance: once
d_gene: .
v_gene: TRBV7-3
j_gene: TRBJ2-3
CDR3nt: TGTGCCAGCAGCTTAAATCCGGGACTGGATACGCAGTATTTT
CDR3aa: CASSLNPGLDTQYF

abundance: few
d_gene: TRBD1
v_gene: TRBV13
j_gene: TRBJ2-1
CDR3nt: TGTGCCAGCAGCCGCGCCGGGACAGGGACCGATGAGCAGTTCTTC
CDR3aa: CASSRAGTGTDEQFF

abundance: .
d_gene: TRBD1
v_gene: TRBV10-3
j_gene: TRBJ2-3
CDR3nt: TGTGCCATCAGTAACGGACAGGGGAATACAGATACGCAGTATTTT
CDR3aa: CAISNGQGNTDTQYF

abundance: .
d_gene: TRBD2
v_gene: TRBV30
j_gene: TRBJ2-7
CDR3nt: TGTGCCTGGACTAGCGGGTTCCAATACGAGCAGTACTTC
CDR3aa: CAWTSGFQYEQYF

abundance: .
d_gene: .
v_gene: TRBV19
j_gene: TRBJ2-3
CDR3nt: TGTGCCAGTAGTATTGGAGGGAGCGCAGATACGCAGTATTTT
CDR3aa: CASSIGGSADTQYF

abundance: few
d_gene: TRBD1
v_gene: TRBV2
j_gene: TRBJ2-7
CDR3nt: TGTGCCAGCAGTGGGTTAGCAGGGGGCTCTGTCGAGCAGTACTTC
CDR3aa: CASSGLAGGSVEQYF

abundance: many
d_gene: .
v_gene: TRBV18
j_gene: TRBJ1-2
CDR3nt: TGTGCCAGCTCACTGCGACAGACCTCTCTACCTGGCTACACCTTC
CDR3aa: CASSLRQTSLPGYTF

abundance: .
d_gene: .
v_gene: TRBV5-1
j_gene: TRBJ2-3
CDR3nt: TGCGCCAGCAGCTTGGCGGGGACAGATACGCAGTATTTT
CDR3aa: CASSLAGTDTQYF

abundance: .
d_gene: .
v_gene: TRBV30
j_gene: TRBJ2-1
CDR3nt: TGTGCCTGGAGTGTAAAGCTCGCCACTACCTACAATGAGCAGTTCTTC
CDR3aa: CAWSVKLATTYNEQFF

abundance: .
d_gene: .
v_gene: TRBV29-1
j_gene: TRBJ2-7
CDR3nt: TGCAGCGTTGAATGGGACACCTCCTACGAGCAGTACTTC
CDR3aa: CSVEWDTSYEQYF

abundance: once
d_gene: TRBD1
v_gene: TRBV30
j_gene: TRBJ1-2
CDR3nt: TGTGCCTGGAACGACAGGGAGGGCTACACCTTC
CDR3aa: CAWNDREGYTF

abundance: .
d_gene: TRBD1
v_gene: TRBV29-1
j_gene: TRBJ2-7
CDR3nt: TGCAGCGTTGAAACCGTTGGACAGGGGTCCTACGAGCAGTACTTC
CDR3aa: CSVETVGQGSYEQYF

abundance: .
d_gene: .
v_gene: TRBV30
j_gene: TRBJ1-6
CDR3nt: TGTGCCTGGAGCCGACTACAGGGTTTAGATAATTCACCCCTCCACTTT
CDR3aa: CAWSRLQGLDNSPLHF

abundance: .
d_gene: TRBD2
v_gene: TRBV7-3
j_gene: TRBJ2-5
CDR3nt: TGTGCCAGCAGCTTAACCGGGACTAGCGGCCCAGAGACCCAGTACTTC
CDR3aa: CASSLTGTSGPETQYF

abundance: .
d_gene: TRBD1
v_gene: TRBV6-2/TRBV6-3
j_gene: TRBJ2-3
CDR3nt: TGTGCCAGCAGTTACTCGAGTTGGACAGGGAGCCCAGATACGCAGTATTTT
CDR3aa: CASSYSSWTGSPDTQYF

abundance: .
d_gene: TRBD2
v_gene: TRBV5-5
j_gene: TRBJ2-3
CDR3nt: TGTGCCAGCAGCTTTAGCGGGTTCCTCACAGATACGCAGTATTTT
CDR3aa: CASSFSGFLTDTQYF

abundance: once
d_gene: .
v_gene: TRBV7-9
j_gene: TRBJ1-2
CDR3nt: TGTGCCAGCAGCTTAACACGGCGCCCGGGGGGCTACACCTTC
CDR3aa: CASSLTRRPGGYTF

abundance: .
d_gene: .
v_gene: TRBV6-2/TRBV6-3
j_gene: TRBJ2-7
CDR3nt: TGTGCCAGCAGTTACGCGGACGAGCAGTACTTC
CDR3aa: CASSYADEQYF

abundance: .
d_gene: .
v_gene: TRBV28
j_gene: TRBJ1-5
CDR3nt: TGTGCCAGCAGTTTCTCAGGGGAGTCGGGCAATCAGCCCCAGCATTTT
CDR3aa: CASSFSGESGNQPQHF

abundance: .
d_gene: TRBD1
v_gene: TRBV19
j_gene: TRBJ1-5
CDR3nt: TGTGCCAGTAGTTGGACAGGGACCGGCAATCAGCCCCAGCATTTT
CDR3aa: CASSWTGTGNQPQHF

abundance: .
d_gene: .
v_gene: TRBV11-2
j_gene: TRBJ2-7
CDR3nt: TGTGCCAGCAGCTTATCGCCCGGCTACGAGCAGTACTTC
CDR3aa: CASSLSPGYEQYF

abundance: .
d_gene: TRBD1
v_gene: TRBV4-1
j_gene: TRBJ2-5
CDR3nt: TGCGCCAGCAGCCAAAAGGACAGGGCGGAGACCCAGTACTTC
CDR3aa: CASSQKDRAETQYF

abundance: .
d_gene: TRBD2
v_gene: TRBV11-2
j_gene: TRBJ2-1
CDR3nt: TGTGCCAGCAGCTTTAGCGGGAGGCTCTACAATGAGCAGTTCTTC
CDR3aa: CASSFSGRLYNEQFF

abundance: .
d_gene: TRBD2
v_gene: TRBV6-5
j_gene: TRBJ2-7
CDR3nt: TGTGCCATCACACACGGGACTAGCGGTTCCTACGAGCAGTACTTC
CDR3aa: CAITHGTSGSYEQYF

abundance: .
d_gene: TRBD1
v_gene: TRBV28
j_gene: TRBJ1-4
CDR3nt: TGTGCCAGCAGTGGGACAGGGGAGGGAGAAAAACTGTTTTTT
CDR3aa: CASSGTGEGEKLFF

abundance: .
d_gene: TRBD1
v_gene: TRBV5-1
j_gene: TRBJ2-7
CDR3nt: TGCGCCAGCAGCGACCGGGACAGCTCCTACGAGCAGTACTTC
CDR3aa: CASSDRDSSYEQYF

abundance: .
d_gene: .
v_gene: TRBV28
j_gene: TRBJ2-6
CDR3nt: TGTGCCAGCAGTTTATCCAGGGTTCTGTTGGCTGGGGCCAACGTCCTGACTTTC
CDR3aa: CASSLSRVLLAGANVLTF

abundance: .
d_gene: TRBD2
v_gene: TRBV10-2
j_gene: TRBJ2-7
CDR3nt: TGCGCCAGCAGTGAGGCGGCAGGGAGGGACGAGCAGTACTTC
CDR3aa: CASSEAAGRDEQYF

abundance: .
d_gene: TRBD2
v_gene: TRBV28
j_gene: TRBJ2-2
CDR3nt: TGTGCCAGCCGGGGACTAGCGGGAGGTGCCGGGGAGCTGTTTTTT
CDR3aa: CASRGLAGGAGELFF

abundance: .
d_gene: .
v_gene: TRBV4-1
j_gene: TRBJ1-6
CDR3nt: TGCGCCAGCAGCCAACGGGTGCCAAGCTCCTATAATTCACCCCTCCACTTT
CDR3aa: CASSQRVPSSYNSPLHF

abundance: .
d_gene: TRBD2
v_gene: TRBV7-3
j_gene: TRBJ2-1
CDR3nt: TGTGCCAGCAGCGAACTAGCGGGAGGTTACAATGAGCAGTTCTTC
CDR3aa: CASSELAGGYNEQFF

abundance: .
d_gene: TRBD1
v_gene: TRBV7-2
j_gene: TRBJ1-2
CDR3nt: TGTGCCAGCAGCTTATCGCAGGGGGCATCTAATGGCTACACCTTC
CDR3aa: CASSLSQGASNGYTF

abundance: .
d_gene: .
v_gene: TRBV29-1
j_gene: TRBJ1-3
CDR3nt: TGCAGCGCCGCCAAGAGCCTTGGAAACACCATATATTTT
CDR3aa: CSAAKSLGNTIYF

abundance: .
d_gene: .
v_gene: TRBV2
j_gene: TRBJ2-7
CDR3nt: TGTGCCACCCTTATTCAACAGGGAACCTCCTACGAGCAGTACTTC
CDR3aa: CATLIQQGTSYEQYF

abundance: .
d_gene: TRBD1
v_gene: TRBV2
j_gene: TRBJ1-1
CDR3nt: TGTGCCAGCAGACCGACAGGGGGCGACACTGAAGCTTTCTTT
CDR3aa: CASRPTGGDTEAFF

abundance: .
d_gene: .
v_gene: TRBV11-2
j_gene: TRBJ2-7
CDR3nt: TGTGCCAGCAGCCCCCGACTAGGTCAATCCTACGAGCAGTACTTC
CDR3aa: CASSPRLGQSYEQYF

abundance: .
d_gene: .
v_gene: TRBV28
j_gene: TRBJ1-2
CDR3nt: TGTGCCAGCAGTTTAGCCGACAGGTACCGCTATGGCTACACCTTC
CDR3aa: CASSLADRYRYGYTF